This record looks at one TCR beta chain sequence and its context. V lost 1 base and J 2 bases, leaving 9 bases between the germline ends. The CDR3 has 16 amino acids. Germline V gene lookup returns CDR1 PRHDT and CDR2 FYEKMQ (reference sequence). Original methodology: Reference gene primers were amplified, and this amplification served to estimate nucleated cell counts. Assay: immunoSEQ multiplex PCR; the TCRdb copy retains only in-frame clones and omits some. Clonal size and the V and J genes are those of that table, whereas D and trimming came from the DNA. Among 90,000 to 110,000 clones listed, 80% to 90% were seen once. This sample is drawn from a study of blood T cell repertoires in COVID-19. As for the study in general: T cells, B-cell-depleted T cells, or PBMCs provided the cDNA or gDNA that served as material.

This sequence was found in a human donor in a cohort sampled during active COVID-19. Specimen: peripheral blood. The V gene is TRBV13, the J gene TRBJ2-6; the D is unclear. The CDR3 DNA is TGTGCCAGCAGCTTAGTCGGTGGAGCTGGGGCCAACGTCCTGACTTTC. Its translation is CASSLVGGAGANVLTF.